Listed here is a single T cell receptor beta chain. These data are taken from a study of T-cell reconstitution after alpha-beta-depleted transplantation in children. Trimming took 1 base from V and 7 from J, leaving 11 bases between them. CDR1 is SQVTM and CDR2 is ANQGSEA in the germline V gene. This CDR3 region has 12 residues. Unique molecular identifiers were incorporated during preparation of the TCRbeta library. TCRdb re-analysed the PCR reads in MiXCR, keeping a single row per CDR3 protein. The sample comprises around 670,000 distinct CDR3 sequences, under 15% of which are singletons, and 0.79% rests with the top ten.

The sequencing here drew on PBMCs, taken before TCRalphabeta/CD19-depleted stem cell transplant. The sequence came from a girl aged 2 to 10 with congenital amegakaryocytic thrombocytopenia, due to receive a stem cell transplant. The J gene is TRBJ2-7, the V gene TRBV29-1; TRBD2 might be the D (6 bases). CDR3 coding DNA: TGCAGCGTTGAAGCAGGACGGGAGGAGCAGTACTTC. Translating it yields CSVEAGREEQYF.